The entry below gives a single TCR beta chain sequence along with its context. This clonotype was observed many times. Its target antigen remains unknown. Base qualities are not recorded, but no much larger clone differs from it by a single base. Reading the label with the study, this specimen's time point is: newly diagnosed GD, antithyroid drugs for less than 3 months. For both TCR sequencing and RNA sequencing, RNA was extracted from PBMCs in TRIzol. The diagnosis of Graves' disease was made according to American Thyroid Association guidelines. Patients were recruited from an endocrinology department in Xi'an, China. Each patient gave approximately 10 milliliters of peripheral blood, collected in an EDTA anticoagulant tube. Ficoll Paque Plus density gradient separation was used to isolate PBMCs, and no additional T cell sorting was done. An Agilent 2100 Bioanalyzer and agarose gel were used to assess RNA quality, and a NanoDrop 2000 was used to measure RNA concentration.

The sample belongs to a study of regulatory T cells in long-lasting Graves disease (dated by TCRdb to 2020 to 2022). With respect to the entire study: In the newly diagnosed Graves' disease group, patients had been taking antithyroid drugs for less than 3 months. Persistent Graves' disease patients were compared with newly diagnosed Graves' disease patients by peripheral blood TCR sequencing and RNA sequencing. The study was registered as a clinical trial and conducted in China. TCR sequencing covered some 13 persistent and some 20 newly diagnosed Graves' disease patients, 33 samples in total.

Libraries were constructed by multiplex PCR. These reads were obtained on an Illumina HiSeq 4000. To build TCR beta libraries, CDR3 regions were amplified by Arm-PCR using iRepertoire HTBI primers. Gel purification was performed on PCR products prior to sequencing. From the authors' description of their analysis: Across samples, 60 to 70 TRBV and roughly 15 TRBJ segments were identified and used for gene usage analysis of CDR3 amino acid clonotypes. COPE and FqMerger were used to merge the filtered high-quality paired reads into contigs. BLAST was used to align contigs to the IMGT TRBV, TRBD and TRBJ reference genes, and CDR3 was defined following IMGT. Clonotypes above 0.1% frequency were classified as highly expanded clones. Repertoire diversity was measured by Shannon entropy, and V-J evenness by the Gini coefficient. A clonotype was considered public if more than one individual shared it. The raw public reads went through TCRdb reprocessing: fastp at Q25, MiXCR clone calling, in-frame beta chains kept. Rows are combined by CDR3 protein, so each entry shows the most common genes and DNA. TCRdb's processing, not the authors', yielded these V and J calls. The sample has 200,000 to 250,000 distinct CDR3 sequences on record, around 20% of them singletons. The biggest ten clones account for approximately 20% of the sample.

Overall study outcomes, separate from this receptor: Persistent disease showed preferential use of TRBV28, TRBJ1-2 and TRBJ2-5, whereas newly diagnosed disease favored TRBV20-1 and TRBJ2-1. The authors noted that the small sample size was a limitation that may lower accuracy. A larger number of public clonotypes was shared among persistent patients (more than 2,500) than among newly diagnosed patients (around 880). Peripheral blood alone was examined, since thyroid tissue, which constituted the primary lesion, could not be accessed. Compared with newly diagnosed patients, patients with persistent Graves' disease had lower TCR Shannon entropy and fewer highly expanded clones, which suggests clonal expansion. Sequencing and analysis were limited to the TCR beta chain.

Relative to germline, V is missing 2 bases and J is missing 4 bases, with 2 bases of the junction outside any gene match. The germline V gene gives CDR1 as MNHEY and CDR2 as SVGAGI. Inclusive of the bounding cysteine and phenylalanine, the CDR3 is 14 residues long. Only the CDR3 DNA is retained, 42 bases long and in frame from the first base. Material: peripheral blood mononuclear cells (PBMCs), obtained at new diagnosis, from a patient treated with antithyroid drugs. The V gene is TRBV6-5 and the J gene is TRBJ2-3, with 8 bases in between that match TRBD1. The origin of this receptor is a female donor with Graves disease. The encoded CDR3 is CASSYPGQADTQYF. The bases are TGTGCCAGCAGTTACCCGGGACAGGCAGATACGCAGTATTTT.